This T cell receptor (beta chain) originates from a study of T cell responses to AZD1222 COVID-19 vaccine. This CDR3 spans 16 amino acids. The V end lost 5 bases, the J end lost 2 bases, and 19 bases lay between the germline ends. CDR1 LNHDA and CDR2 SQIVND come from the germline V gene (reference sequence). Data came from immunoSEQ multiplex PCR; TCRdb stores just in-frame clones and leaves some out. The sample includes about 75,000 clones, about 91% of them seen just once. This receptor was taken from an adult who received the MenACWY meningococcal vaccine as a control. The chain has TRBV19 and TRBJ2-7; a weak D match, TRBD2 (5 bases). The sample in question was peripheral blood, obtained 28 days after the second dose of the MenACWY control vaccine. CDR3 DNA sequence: TGTGCCAGTAGTGATCTAGTGGGGAGAGGAACCTACGAGCAGTACTTC. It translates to CASSDLVGRGTYEQYF.